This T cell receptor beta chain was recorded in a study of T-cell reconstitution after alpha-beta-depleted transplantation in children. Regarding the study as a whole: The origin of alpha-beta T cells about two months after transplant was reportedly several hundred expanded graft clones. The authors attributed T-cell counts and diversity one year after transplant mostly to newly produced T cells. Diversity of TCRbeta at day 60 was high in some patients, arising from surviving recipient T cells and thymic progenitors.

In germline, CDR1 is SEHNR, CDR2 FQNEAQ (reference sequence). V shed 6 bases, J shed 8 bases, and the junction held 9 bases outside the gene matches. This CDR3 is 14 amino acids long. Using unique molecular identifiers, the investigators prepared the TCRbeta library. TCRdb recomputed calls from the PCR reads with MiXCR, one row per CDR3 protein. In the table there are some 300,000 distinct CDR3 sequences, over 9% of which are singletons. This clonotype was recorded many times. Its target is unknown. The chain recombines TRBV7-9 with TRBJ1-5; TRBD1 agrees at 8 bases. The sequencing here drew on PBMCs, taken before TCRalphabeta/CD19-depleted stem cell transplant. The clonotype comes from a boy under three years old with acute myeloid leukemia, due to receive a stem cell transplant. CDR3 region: CASSYGQGGEPQHF. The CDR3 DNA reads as TGTGCCAGCAGTTATGGACAGGGAGGGGAGCCCCAGCATTTT.